The rows below give T cell receptor beta chains drawn from one sample of a study of T cell clones after liver transplantation. Method: immunoSEQ multiplex PCR; TCRdb's copy keeps in-frame clones and lacks some. This table holds roughly 12,000 clones, roughly 74% found once. This specimen consisted of CD8+ T cells from blood, obtained at the 22-month timepoint. These receptors came from a human patient who received a liver transplant. Some T cells may be the graft donor's. The CDR3 runs from the conserved cysteine through the conserved F or W. Fields, in order: J gene, V gene, D gene, clone size, CDR3 DNA, CDR3 protein. A D gene is named only where the DNA matches it firmly. Some rows mark clone size as missing; the rest say once, few, many or name a class of expanded clone.

TRBJ2-7	TRBV4-2	TRBD2	.	TGTGCCAGCAGCCAAGTTCTAGCGGGAGTCCAATACGAGCAGTACTTC	CASSQVLAGVQYEQYF
TRBJ2-7	TRBV10-3	.	.	TGTGCCATCAGTGAGTATGAGGGGCCGAACTACGAGCAGTACTTC	CAISEYEGPNYEQYF
TRBJ1-1	TRBV29-1	TRBD1	.	TGCAGCGTTGTGTTGGGGGGACAGCGTGAAGCTTTCTTT	CSVVLGGQREAFF
TRBJ2-7	TRBV7-3	.	.	TGTGCCAGCAGCTTAGACGATGGAGAGCAGTACTTC	CASSLDDGEQYF
TRBJ1-1	TRBV4-2	.	.	TGTGCCAGCAGCCAAGGTATGAACACTGAAGCTTTCTTT	CASSQGMNTEAFF
TRBJ1-2	TRBV6-6	.	.	TGTGCCAGCAGTCTGGAACAGGGTGCCTATGGCTACACCTTC	CASSLEQGAYGYTF
TRBJ1-2	TRBV7-9	TRBD1	.	TGTGCCAGCAGCTTCCGGGACAGGGGAGGGGATGGCTACACCTTC	CASSFRDRGGDGYTF
TRBJ1-4	TRBV27	TRBD1	.	TGTGCCAGCACCCGACAGGGCCGGGGGGAAAAACTGTTTTTT	CASTRQGRGEKLFF
TRBJ1-1	TRBV6-6	.	.	TGTGCCAGCACCCGACCGGGGGAGAACACTGAAGCTTTCTTT	CASTRPGENTEAFF
TRBJ1-1	TRBV7-8	.	.	TGTGCCAGCAGCTTAGAGTGGTTGAACACTGAAGCTTTCTTT	CASSLEWLNTEAFF
TRBJ2-7	TRBV29-1	.	.	TGCAGCGTTGAGCTAAGGGACTACGAGCAGTACTTC	CSVELRDYEQYF
TRBJ1-1	TRBV9	.	.	TGTGCCAGCAGCGTAGAGGGAGGGTACCACACTGAAGCTTTCTTT	CASSVEGGYHTEAFF
TRBJ2-7	TRBV4-3	.	.	TGCGCCAGCAGCCAAGACTCCTCACTCTCCTACGAGCAGTACTTC	CASSQDSSLSYEQYF
TRBJ1-2	TRBV10-3	.	.	TGTGCCATCAGTGAGTCGGAGTTAAACTATGGCTACACCTTC	CAISESELNYGYTF
TRBJ2-1	TRBV29-1	TRBD2	few	TGCAGCGTTGAAGAGGTCGGCGGGACGGCGGGGGATGAGCAGTTCTTC	CSVEEVGGTAGDEQFF
TRBJ1-5	TRBV15	.	.	TGTGCCACCAGCAGAGATTGGGGCGACAATCAGCCCCAGCATTTT	CATSRDWGDNQPQHF
TRBJ2-5	TRBV9	.	.	TGTGCCAGCAGCGTAGCGGACTATGGGGAGACCCAGTACTTC	CASSVADYGETQYF
TRBJ1-2	TRBV13	.	medium-sized	TGTGCCAGCAGCCTTTCTGAAGTCACACACCCGGAGGACTACACCTTC	CASSLSEVTHPEDYTF
TRBJ1-3	TRBV5-1	.	.	TGCGCCAGCAGCTTGGTCCCGACGGACTCTGGAAACACCATATATTTT	CASSLVPTDSGNTIYF
TRBJ2-3	TRBV29-1	.	.	TGCAGCGGGGAACAGTTAGATACGCAGTATTTT	CSGEQLDTQYF
TRBJ1-6	TRBV4-1	TRBD1	.	TGCGCCAGCAGCCAGACAGGGGATTCACCCCTCCACTTT	CASSQTGDSPLHF
TRBJ2-1	TRBV19	TRBD2	medium-sized	TGTGCCAGTAGTATCGCGGGGGGGCTCGATGAGCAGTTCTTC	CASSIAGGLDEQFF
TRBJ2-7	TRBV5-1	TRBD2	few	TGCGCCAGCAGCCCTGGGGGGGACGGGGCTTACGAGCAGTACTTC	CASSPGGDGAYEQYF
TRBJ1-1	TRBV13	.	.	TGTGCCAGCAGCTACTTGACAGCCCTAGGGTGGGGCACTGAAGCTTTCTTT	CASSYLTALGWGTEAFF
TRBJ1-1	TRBV7-9	.	.	TGTGCCAGCAGCCCCGGACAGAGGGTTCCTGAAGCTTTCTTT	CASSPGQRVPEAFF
TRBJ2-7	TRBV19	.	.	TGTGCCAGTAGTATAGCCCCCGGGACTTACTACGAGCAGTACTTC	CASSIAPGTYYEQYF
TRBJ2-1	TRBV12-5	.	once	TGTGCTAGTGGCCTCGGACAGAATGAGCAGTTCTTC	CASGLGQNEQFF
TRBJ2-5	TRBV7-9	.	.	TGTGCCAGCAGTTACCCCGGGCGGCAAGAGACCCAGTACTTC	CASSYPGRQETQYF
TRBJ2-1	TRBV4-3	.	.	TGCGCCAGCAGCCAAGGGGCTGGGGGAATCTACAATGAGCAGTTCTTC	CASSQGAGGIYNEQFF
TRBJ2-7	TRBV28	.	few	TGTGCCAGCAGGCAAGGGACTTCTACCTACGAGCAGTACTTC	CASRQGTSTYEQYF
TRBJ2-3	TRBV7-8	TRBD2	.	TGTGCCAGCAGCCCCGATAGCGGGACAGATACGCAGTATTTT	CASSPDSGTDTQYF
TRBJ2-7	TRBV6-6	TRBD1	few	TGTGCCAGCACGAGACAGGGGGGCAACGAGCAGTACTTC	CASTRQGGNEQYF
TRBJ2-7	TRBV7-9	.	few	TGTGCCAGCAGCTTAATACAGGCAGCTCCCTACGAGCAGTACTTC	CASSLIQAAPYEQYF
TRBJ1-1	TRBV5-6	.	few	TGTGCCAGCAGCTTCGGCGTCAGGGGTGTGAACACTGAAGCTTTCTTT	CASSFGVRGVNTEAFF
TRBJ2-3	TRBV10-2	.	.	TGCGCCAGCAGCACCGGGACCCAAGATCCCGATACGCAGTATTTT	CASSTGTQDPDTQYF
TRBJ2-5	TRBV2	.	few	TGTGCCAGCAGTGAATACGGGGTGGAGACCCAGTACTTC	CASSEYGVETQYF
TRBJ2-7	TRBV6-1	TRBD1	.	TGTGCCAGCAGTTCATTTGACAGGGGGCGATACGAGCAGTACTTC	CASSSFDRGRYEQYF
TRBJ1-5	TRBV7-9	.	.	TGTGCCAGCAGCTTTGCGGGCAGTAGCAATCAGCCCCGGCATTTT	CASSFAGSSNQPRHF
TRBJ1-3	TRBV6-6	.	.	TGTGCCAGCAGTCCGGTTGGGGCTTCGGGAAACACCATATATTTT	CASSPVGASGNTIYF
TRBJ1-6	TRBV5-6	TRBD1	few	TGTGCCAGCAGCTTCGTCGGGACAGGGGTTTCACCCCTCCACTTT	CASSFVGTGVSPLHF
TRBJ1-4	TRBV7-6	.	medium-sized	TGTGCCAGCAGCCTATCATCCTCAGGTTGGAATGAAAAACTGTTTTTT	CASSLSSSGWNEKLFF
TRBJ2-7	TRBV5-4	.	.	TGTGCCAGCAGCCACGGGGACACCAACTACGAGCAGTACTTC	CASSHGDTNYEQYF
TRBJ2-1	TRBV18	.	.	TGTGCCAGCTCCCCCTCCGAAGCGCTCAATGAGCAGTTCTTC	CASSPSEALNEQFF
TRBJ2-1	TRBV6-5	.	.	TGTGCCAGCAGTTCTGGGGAGCAGTTCTTC	CASSSGEQFF
TRBJ2-7	TRBV7-9	.	.	TGTGCCAGCAGCTTGGACGGGGACCTCTACGAGCAGTACTTC	CASSLDGDLYEQYF
TRBJ2-1	TRBV7-8	TRBD2	.	TGTGCCAGCAGCCTGCGACTAGCGGGCCTCTCCTACAATGAGCAGTTCTTC	CASSLRLAGLSYNEQFF
TRBJ2-1	TRBV19	TRBD2	.	TGTGCCAGTAGTATCCCTAGCGGGGGCTACAATGAGCAGTTCTTC	CASSIPSGGYNEQFF
TRBJ2-1	TRBV7-9	.	medium-sized	TGTGCCAGCAGCTCAGCGCTGGGCGGCAATGAGCAGTTCTTC	CASSSALGGNEQFF
TRBJ2-6	TRBV4-3	.	.	TGCGCCAGCAGCCAAGATGGTACAGCGTCTGGGGCCAACGTCCTGACTTTC	CASSQDGTASGANVLTF
TRBJ2-2	TRBV9	.	.	TGTGCCAGCAGCGTAGGGGGGCCGGGGGAGCTGTTTTTT	CASSVGGPGELFF
TRBJ2-1	TRBV13	TRBD2	.	TGTGCCAGCGATACGGCCGGGACTAGCACCCCGGGTGAGCAGTTCTTC	CASDTAGTSTPGEQFF
TRBJ2-7	TRBV7-6	.	.	TGTGCCAGCAGCTTAGAGTGGGGGGCCGGGGACGAGCAGTACTTC	CASSLEWGAGDEQYF
TRBJ2-7	TRBV4-3	.	.	TGCGCCAGCAGCCAAGACGGTTCAGGGGTGTACGAGCAGTACTTC	CASSQDGSGVYEQYF